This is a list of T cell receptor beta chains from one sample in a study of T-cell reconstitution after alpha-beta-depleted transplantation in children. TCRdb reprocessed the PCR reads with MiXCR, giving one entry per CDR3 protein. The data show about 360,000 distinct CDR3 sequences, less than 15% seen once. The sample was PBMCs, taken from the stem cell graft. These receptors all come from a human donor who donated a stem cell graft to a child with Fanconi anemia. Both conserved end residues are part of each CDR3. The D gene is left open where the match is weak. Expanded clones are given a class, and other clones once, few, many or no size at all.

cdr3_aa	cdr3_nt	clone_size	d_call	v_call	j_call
CSVVLVSRSQYF	TGCAGCGTTGTGTTAGTTTCTCGGTCCCAGTACTTC	.	.	TRBV29-1	TRBJ2-5
CSGTWGVSEQFF	TGCAGCGGCACCTGGGGGGTTAGCGAGCAGTTCTTC	.	.	TRBV29-1	TRBJ2-1
CSATGDRNEQYF	TGCAGCGCGACAGGGGACAGGAACGAGCAGTACTTC	many	TRBD1	TRBV29-1	TRBJ2-7
CASSQNPTGEAFF	TGTGCCAGCAGCCAAAACCCGACAGGCGAAGCTTTCTTT	.	.	TRBV14	TRBJ1-1
CASSGQAGYNPNEQFF	TGTGCCAGCAGCGGACAGGCGGGCTATAACCCCAATGAGCAGTTCTTC	.	.	TRBV9	TRBJ2-1
CASSLSSRNWVGDEGYTF	TGTGCCAGCAGCTTATCGTCTCGCAATTGGGTAGGGGACGAAGGCTACACCTTC	few	.	TRBV11-1	TRBJ1-2
CASSPLPRTEAFF	TGTGCCAGCAGCCCACTCCCGAGAACTGAAGCTTTCTTT	few	.	TRBV11-2	TRBJ1-1
CASSLTRGANTGELFF	TGTGCCAGCAGCTTAACGCGGGGGGCGAACACCGGGGAGCTGTTTTTT	few	TRBD2	TRBV11-2	TRBJ2-2
CASSQVPGRALYNEQFF	TGTGCCAGCAGCCAAGTCCCGGGACGGGCTTTATACAATGAGCAGTTCTTC	.	.	TRBV14	TRBJ2-1
CASSQGEVTEAFF	TGTGCCAGCAGCCAAGGGGAGGTAACTGAAGCTTTCTTT	.	.	TRBV3-1	TRBJ1-1
CATSDGTQYSPLHF	TGTGCCACCAGTGATGGGACCCAATATTCACCCCTCCACTTT	many	.	TRBV24-1	TRBJ1-6
CASSLAGMLTEAFF	TGTGCCAGCAGTTTAGCGGGGATGCTCACTGAAGCTTTCTTT	many	.	TRBV12-3/TRBV12-4	TRBJ1-1
CASSERGGGQPQHF	TGTGCCAGCAGTGAACGGGGAGGCGGTCAGCCCCAGCATTTT	.	.	TRBV6-1	TRBJ1-5
CSARRQPYEQYF	TGCAGTGCTAGGCGACAGCCCTACGAGCAGTACTTC	.	.	TRBV20-1	TRBJ2-7
CSARQTMNTEAFF	TGCAGTGCTAGACAGACGATGAACACTGAAGCTTTCTTT	few	.	TRBV20-1	TRBJ1-1
CATSRDGGLRTDTEYF	TGTGCCACCAGCAGAGATGGAGGACTCCGCACAGATACGGAGTATTTT	.	.	TRBV15	TRBJ2-3
CASSYARGYTDTQYF	TGTGCCAGCAGTTACGCCCGGGGCTACACAGATACGCAGTATTTT	.	.	TRBV6-2/TRBV6-3	TRBJ2-3
CAISERDSSYNEQFF	TGTGCCATCAGTGAGCGGGACTCCTCCTACAATGAGCAGTTCTTC	.	.	TRBV10-3	TRBJ2-1
CASSSGSLAGGYNEQFF	TGTGCCAGCAGCTCAGGTTCTCTAGCGGGGGGCTACAATGAGCAGTTCTTC	.	TRBD2	TRBV7-2	TRBJ2-1
CSVHGGVTDTQYF	TGCAGCGTCCATGGAGGGGTCACAGATACGCAGTATTTT	few	.	TRBV29-1	TRBJ2-3
CASSLDLIAPGYTF	TGTGCCAGCAGCTTAGATCTTATAGCCCCCGGCTACACCTTC	.	.	TRBV11-2	TRBJ1-2
CASSLEQRQFYGYTF	TGTGCCAGCAGCTTAGAGCAGCGCCAGTTCTATGGCTACACCTTC	.	.	TRBV7-9	TRBJ1-2
CASSHGTPGAGTQYF	TGTGCCAGCAGCCATGGAACGCCCGGGGCGGGTACGCAGTATTTT	.	.	TRBV7-6	TRBJ2-3
CASSLRGMSPNEQFF	TGTGCCAGCAGCTTGAGGGGGATGAGCCCAAATGAGCAGTTCTTC	few	.	TRBV7-8	TRBJ2-1
CSARSGSSYNEQFF	TGCAGTGCTCGCAGCGGGAGCTCCTACAATGAGCAGTTCTTC	.	TRBD2	TRBV20-1	TRBJ2-1
CSVEDRGTGEQFF	TGCAGCGTTGAAGATCGGGGGACGGGGGAGCAGTTCTTC	many	.	TRBV29-1	TRBJ2-1
CASSSQDYTQYF	TGTGCCAGCAGCTCACAGGATTATACGCAGTATTTT	many	.	TRBV7-2	TRBJ2-3
CASSPRRGGWYTF	TGTGCCAGCAGCCCCCGCAGGGGAGGTTGGTACACCTTC	.	.	TRBV5-6	TRBJ1-2
CASSLDRANKAFF	TGCGCCAGCAGCTTGGACAGGGCCAACAAAGCTTTCTTT	.	.	TRBV5-1	TRBJ1-1
CASSPLIEAFF	TGTGCCAGCAGCCCTCTGATTGAAGCTTTCTTT	few	.	TRBV7-9	TRBJ1-1
CASSGQGMNTQYF	TGTGCCAGCAGCGGACAGGGGATGAATACGCAGTATTTT	many	TRBD1	TRBV7-6	TRBJ2-3
CASYSTGNPNTGELFF	TGTGCCAGCTATTCTACTGGCAATCCTAACACCGGGGAGCTGTTTTTT	.	.	TRBV27	TRBJ2-2
CASSSDYNTGELFF	TGCGCCAGCAGTTCAGACTACAACACCGGGGAGCTGTTTTTT	.	.	TRBV5-1	TRBJ2-2
CASSQTVGHEQFF	TGTGCCAGCAGCCAGACGGTTGGCCATGAGCAGTTCTTC	few	.	TRBV14	TRBJ2-1
CASSLSPELLDTQYF	TGCGCCAGCAGCTTGAGCCCAGAGCTGCTGGATACGCAGTATTTT	few	.	TRBV5-1	TRBJ2-3
CASSPTLGRNHPQHF	TGTGCCAGCAGTCCCACCTTAGGACGTAATCACCCCCAGCATTTT	.	.	TRBV6-1	TRBJ1-5
CSAIPEGENQQKLFF	TGCAGTGCTATTCCGGAGGGTGAGAACCAACAAAAACTGTTTTTT	.	.	TRBV20-1	TRBJ1-4
CASSLRYEVRGSSYNEQFF	TGTGCCAGCAGCTTGAGATATGAGGTCAGGGGGAGCTCCTACAATGAGCAGTTCTTC	.	TRBD1	TRBV5-6	TRBJ2-1
CASSQLMTGSSTGELFF	TGCGCCAGCAGCCAGCTCATGACAGGGTCAAGCACCGGGGAGCTGTTTTTT	.	TRBD1	TRBV4-3	TRBJ2-2
CASRDYITDTQYF	TGTGCCAGCAGGGACTATATCACAGATACGCAGTATTTT	.	.	TRBV3-1	TRBJ2-3
CASSFSQGGNTGELFF	TGTGCCAGCAGTTTTTCACAGGGAGGTAACACCGGGGAGCTGTTTTTT	.	.	TRBV28	TRBJ2-2
CSAVRGGTNEQFF	TGCAGTGCTGTCAGGGGGGGTACCAATGAGCAGTTCTTC	.	.	TRBV20-1	TRBJ2-1
CASSFQSDSGNTIYF	TGTGCCAGCAGTTTTCAGTCTGACTCTGGAAACACCATATATTTT	few	.	TRBV12-3/TRBV12-4	TRBJ1-3
CASSYSRGRGYTF	TGTGCCAGCAGTTACTCGAGAGGGCGCGGCTACACCTTC	few	.	TRBV6-5	TRBJ1-2
CASREGQLNSPLHF	TGTGCCAGCAGGGAGGGTCAACTTAATTCACCCCTCCACTTT	few	.	TRBV25-1	TRBJ1-6
CSVEDTGTAETQYF	TGCAGCGTTGAAGATACGGGAACAGCAGAGACCCAGTACTTC	few	.	TRBV29-1	TRBJ2-5
CASSLGADTQYF	TGTGCCAGCAGCTTGGGGGCAGATACGCAGTATTTT	many	.	TRBV5-1	TRBJ2-3
CASSLDRRSGTGELFF	TGTGCCAGCAGCTTAGACCGGAGGTCGGGCACCGGGGAGCTGTTTTTT	many	.	TRBV7-8	TRBJ2-2
CASEENTGELFF	TGCGCCAGTGAGGAAAACACCGGGGAGCTGTTTTTT	few	.	TRBV5-1	TRBJ2-2
CASTNWGQGYYGYTF	TGTGCCAGCACTAACTGGGGACAGGGATACTATGGCTACACCTTC	.	TRBD1	TRBV12-3/TRBV12-4	TRBJ1-2
CASSLLTQGSYEQYF	TGTGCCAGCAGCTTGTTGACTCAGGGTTCCTACGAGCAGTACTTC	few	.	TRBV5-8	TRBJ2-7
CASRGGRAGTDTQYF	TGTGCCAGCAGGGGGGGAAGGGCAGGCACAGATACGCAGTATTTT	many	.	TRBV28	TRBJ2-3
CASSLLSGSSTDTQYF	TGTGCCAGCAGCCTCTTGAGCGGGTCGAGCACAGATACGCAGTATTTT	.	.	TRBV5-6	TRBJ2-3
CASRVISGTDTQYF	TGCGCCAGCAGGGTAATTAGCGGCACAGATACGCAGTATTTT	many	.	TRBV5-1	TRBJ2-3
CASSLQGARTEAFF	TGCGCCAGCAGCCTACAGGGGGCGAGGACTGAAGCTTTCTTT	many	TRBD1	TRBV5-1	TRBJ1-1
CASSPLGTANTGELFF	TGTGCCAGCTCACCACTCGGGACAGCGAACACCGGGGAGCTGTTTTTT	.	TRBD1	TRBV18	TRBJ2-2
CASTYQGQHYGYTF	TGTGCCAGCACCTATCAGGGACAGCATTATGGCTACACCTTC	.	TRBD1	TRBV28	TRBJ1-2
CASSQEQSLSSYNEQFF	TGTGCCAGCAGCCAAGAACAGAGTTTAAGCTCCTACAATGAGCAGTTCTTC	few	.	TRBV4-2	TRBJ2-1
CSVEGDRGEDTEAFF	TGCAGCGTTGAGGGGGACAGGGGCGAGGACACTGAAGCTTTCTTT	many	TRBD1	TRBV29-1	TRBJ1-1